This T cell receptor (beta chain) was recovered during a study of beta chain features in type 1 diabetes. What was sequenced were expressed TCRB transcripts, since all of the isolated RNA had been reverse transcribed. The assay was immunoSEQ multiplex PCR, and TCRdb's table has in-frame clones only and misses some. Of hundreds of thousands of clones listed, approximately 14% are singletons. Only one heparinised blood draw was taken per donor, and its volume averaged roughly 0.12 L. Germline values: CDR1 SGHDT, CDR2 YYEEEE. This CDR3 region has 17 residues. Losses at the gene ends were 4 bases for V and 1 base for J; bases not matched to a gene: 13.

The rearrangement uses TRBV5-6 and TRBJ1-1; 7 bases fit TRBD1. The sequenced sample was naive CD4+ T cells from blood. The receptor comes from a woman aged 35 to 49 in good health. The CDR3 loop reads CASSLPGQILGNTEAFF. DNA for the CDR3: TGTGCCAGCAGCCTCCCGGGACAGATCCTTGGGAACACTGAAGCTTTCTTT.